The T cell receptor beta chain under discussion was sequenced for a study of T cell repertoires in cytomegalovirus infection. In its sample, this clonotype was seen a few times. TCRdb re-analysed the reads in MiXCR, keeping a single row per CDR3 protein. Here the sample spans roughly 640,000 distinct CDR3 sequences, less than 25% being singletons. The V gene lost 2 bases and the J gene lost 0 bases, with 17 bases spanning the gap. Germline CDR1 LNHNV, CDR2 YYDKDF (reference sequence). The CDR3 is 18 residues long. The receptor comes from a human donor in good health (CMV status not recorded). Some clones in this sample may be carry-over from other donors' samples. The rearrangement uses TRBV15 and TRBJ2-1, with a tentative D call TRBD1 (5 bases). Sequenced sample: CD8+ T cells from PBMCs. The CDR3 here is CATSRTLTVGASYNEQFF. The CDR3 nucleotides are TGTGCCACCAGCAGAACCTTGACAGTTGGTGCCTCCTACAATGAGCAGTTCTTC.